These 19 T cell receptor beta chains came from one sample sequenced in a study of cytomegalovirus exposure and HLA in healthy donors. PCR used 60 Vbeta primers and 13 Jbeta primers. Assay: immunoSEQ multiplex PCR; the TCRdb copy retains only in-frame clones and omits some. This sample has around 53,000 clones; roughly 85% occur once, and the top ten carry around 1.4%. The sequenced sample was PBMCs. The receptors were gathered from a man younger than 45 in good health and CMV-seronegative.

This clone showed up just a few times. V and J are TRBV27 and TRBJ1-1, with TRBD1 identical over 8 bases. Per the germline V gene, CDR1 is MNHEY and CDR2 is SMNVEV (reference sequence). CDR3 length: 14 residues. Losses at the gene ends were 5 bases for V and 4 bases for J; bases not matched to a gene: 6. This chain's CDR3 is CASSRRTGSTEAFF. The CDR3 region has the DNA TGTGCCAGCAGTAGGAGGACAGGGAGCACTGAAGCTTTCTTT.

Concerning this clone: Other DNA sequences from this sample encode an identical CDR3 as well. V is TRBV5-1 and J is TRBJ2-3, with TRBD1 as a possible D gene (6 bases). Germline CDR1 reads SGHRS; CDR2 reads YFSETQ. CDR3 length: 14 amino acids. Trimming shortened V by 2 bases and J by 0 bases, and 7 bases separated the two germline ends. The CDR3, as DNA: TGCGCCAGCAGCTTACAGGGTAGCACAGATACGCAGTATTTT. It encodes CASSLQGSTDTQYF.

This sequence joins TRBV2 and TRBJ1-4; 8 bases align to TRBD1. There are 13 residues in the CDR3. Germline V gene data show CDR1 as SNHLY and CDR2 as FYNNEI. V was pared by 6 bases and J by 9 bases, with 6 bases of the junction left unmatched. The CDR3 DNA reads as TGTGCCAGCAGCGGACAGGGCGGAAAAAAACTGTTTTTT. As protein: CASSGQGGKKLFF.

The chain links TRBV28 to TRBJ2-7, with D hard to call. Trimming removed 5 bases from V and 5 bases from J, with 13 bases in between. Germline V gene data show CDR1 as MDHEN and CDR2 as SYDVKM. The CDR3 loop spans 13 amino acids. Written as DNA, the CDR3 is TGTGCCAGCAGTGCCCCGCCCAGTGACGAGCAGTACTTC. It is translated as CASSAPPSDEQYF.

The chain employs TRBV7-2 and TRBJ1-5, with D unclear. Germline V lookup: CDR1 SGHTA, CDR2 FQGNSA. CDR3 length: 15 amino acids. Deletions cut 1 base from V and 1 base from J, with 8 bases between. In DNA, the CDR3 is TGTGCCAGCAGCTTAGAACCGGGGAGCAATCAGCCCCAGCATTTT. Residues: CASSLEPGSNQPQHF.

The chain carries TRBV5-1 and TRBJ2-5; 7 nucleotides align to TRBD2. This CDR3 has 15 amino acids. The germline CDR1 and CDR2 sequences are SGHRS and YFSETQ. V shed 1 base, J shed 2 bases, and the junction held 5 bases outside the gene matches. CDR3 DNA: TGCGCCAGCAGCTTGCGAGCGGGACTGCAAGAGACCCAGTACTTC. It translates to CASSLRAGLQETQYF.

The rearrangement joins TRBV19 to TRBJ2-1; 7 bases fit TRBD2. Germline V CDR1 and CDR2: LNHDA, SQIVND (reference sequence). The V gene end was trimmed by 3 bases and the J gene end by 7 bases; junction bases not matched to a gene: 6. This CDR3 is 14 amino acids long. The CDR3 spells CASSMAGTTNEQFF. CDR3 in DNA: TGTGCCAGTAGTATGGCCGGGACTACTAATGAGCAGTTCTTC.

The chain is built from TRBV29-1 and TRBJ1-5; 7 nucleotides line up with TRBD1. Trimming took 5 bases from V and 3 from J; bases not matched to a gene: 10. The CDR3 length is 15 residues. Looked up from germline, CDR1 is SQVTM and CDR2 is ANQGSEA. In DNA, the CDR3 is TGCAGCGTTAGATCCGGGACAGCGAACAATCAGCCCCAGCATTTT. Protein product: CSVRSGTANNQPQHF.

In DNA form, the CDR3 reads TGTGCCAGCCAAAACAGGGAACGATCCTACGAGCAGTACTTC. Its protein is CASQNRERSYEQYF. The chain joins TRBV18 to TRBJ2-7; TRBD1 is a possible D gene (6 bases). V shed 8 bases and J shed 1 base, with 15 bases lying between them. The CDR3 runs to 14 residues. The germline gives CDR1 KGHSH, CDR2 LQKENI.

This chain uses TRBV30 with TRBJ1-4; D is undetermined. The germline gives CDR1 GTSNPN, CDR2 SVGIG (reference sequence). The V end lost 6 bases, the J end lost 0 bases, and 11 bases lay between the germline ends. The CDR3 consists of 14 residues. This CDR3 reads CACRTVSTNEKLFF. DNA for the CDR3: TGTGCCTGTCGAACGGTTTCAACTAATGAAAAACTGTTTTTT.

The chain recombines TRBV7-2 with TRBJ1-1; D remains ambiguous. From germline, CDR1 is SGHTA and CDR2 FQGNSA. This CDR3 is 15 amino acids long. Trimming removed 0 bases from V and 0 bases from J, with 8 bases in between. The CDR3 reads CASSLAPGMNTEAFF. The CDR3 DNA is TGTGCCAGCAGCTTAGCTCCGGGTATGAACACTGAAGCTTTCTTT.

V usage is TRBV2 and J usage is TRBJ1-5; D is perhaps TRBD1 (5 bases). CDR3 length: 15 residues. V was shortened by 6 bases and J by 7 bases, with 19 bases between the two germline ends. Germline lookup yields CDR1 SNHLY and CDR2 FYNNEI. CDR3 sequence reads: CASSQFGGEGQPQHF. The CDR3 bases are TGTGCCAGCAGCCAATTCGGGGGGGAGGGCCAGCCCCAGCATTTT.

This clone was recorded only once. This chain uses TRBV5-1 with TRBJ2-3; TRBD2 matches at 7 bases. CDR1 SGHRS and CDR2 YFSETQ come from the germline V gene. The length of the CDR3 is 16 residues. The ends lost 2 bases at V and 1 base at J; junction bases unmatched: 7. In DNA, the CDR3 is TGCGCCAGCAGCTTATCTGGCGGGGGACGCACAGATACGCAGTATTTT. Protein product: CASSLSGGGRTDTQYF.

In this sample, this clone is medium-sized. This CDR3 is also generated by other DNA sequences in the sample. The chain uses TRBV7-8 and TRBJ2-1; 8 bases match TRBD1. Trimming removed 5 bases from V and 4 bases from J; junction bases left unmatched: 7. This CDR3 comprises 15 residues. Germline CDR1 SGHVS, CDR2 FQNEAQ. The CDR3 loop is CASSPRQGPYNEQFF. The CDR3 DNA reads TGTGCCAGCAGCCCACGACAGGGGCCGTACAATGAGCAGTTCTTC.

The CDR3 DNA follows: TGCGCCAGCAGCCACCGACAGGGAAAGAAGAACTATGGCTACACCTTC. Translating it yields CASSHRQGKKNYGYTF. The J gene is TRBJ1-2, the V gene TRBV4-3; 7 bases match TRBD1. The CDR3 runs to 16 residues. Unmatched junction bases numbered 9, after V lost 3 bases and J lost 2 bases. Germline CDR1 LGHNA, CDR2 YSLEER.

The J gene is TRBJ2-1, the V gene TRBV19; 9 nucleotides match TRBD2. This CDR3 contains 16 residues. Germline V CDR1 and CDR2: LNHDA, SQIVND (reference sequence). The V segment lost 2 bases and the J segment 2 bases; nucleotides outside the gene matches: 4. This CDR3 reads CASSITAGGTYNEQFF. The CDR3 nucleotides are TGTGCCAGTAGTATAACGGCGGGAGGGACCTACAATGAGCAGTTCTTC.

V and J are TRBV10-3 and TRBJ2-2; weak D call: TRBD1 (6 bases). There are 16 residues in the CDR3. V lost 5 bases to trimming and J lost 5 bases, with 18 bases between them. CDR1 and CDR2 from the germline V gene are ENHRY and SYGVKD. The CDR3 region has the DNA TGTGCCATCAGTAAAAGTCAGGGGTTCTCGACCGGGGAGCTGTTTTTT. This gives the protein CAISKSQGFSTGELFF.

In DNA form, the CDR3 reads TGCGCCAGCAGCCCGTGGACTCTAGCGGGGCTGACCTACGAGCAGTACTTC. The encoded protein is CASSPWTLAGLTYEQYF. The chain couples TRBV5-1 to TRBJ2-7; 9 bases are a match to TRBD2. Germline loops: CDR1 SGHRS, CDR2 YFSETQ. The CDR3 spans 17 residues. V was pared by 4 bases and J by 2 bases, with 13 bases of the junction left unmatched.

CDR3 nucleotides: TGTGCCAGTAGCAAACCGGGACATCCAAGCTCTGGAAACACCATATATTTT. Amino acid sequence: CASSKPGHPSSGNTIYF. The V call is TRBV19, the J call TRBJ1-3; weak D call: TRBD1 (6 bases). Germline V gene sequence: CDR1 LNHDA, CDR2 SQIVND (reference sequence). V lost 6 bases, J lost 0 bases, and 18 bases lay in between. This CDR3 is built from 17 residues.